Listed below are T cell receptor beta chains from one sample, sequenced in a study of shared clonotypes between healthy human individuals. Repertoires were generated with immunoSEQ multiplex PCR, while TCRdb's copy carries only in-frame clones and drops some. This sample has around 550,000 clones; 96% occur once, and the top ten carry 0.055% to 0.075%. The sequencing input was naive CD4+ T cells sorted from blood. Receptor source: a woman aged 30 to 39 in good health. Each CDR3 is given with its conserved first and last residue. D genes are given only for firm matches. Expanded clones are given a class, and other clones once, few, many or no size at all.

- TRBJ2-2 TRBV28 - CASRLGTGELFF TGTGCCAGCAGACTAGGTACCGGGGAGCTGTTTTTT
TRBD1 TRBJ1-6 TRBV28 - CASSYSRGNSPLHF TGTGCCAGCAGTTACAGCAGGGGGAATTCACCCCTCCACTTT
- TRBJ1-1 TRBV15 - CATSRRFDSNTEAFF TGTGCCACCAGCAGACGGTTCGATTCGAACACTGAAGCTTTCTTT
TRBD2 TRBJ2-7 TRBV18 - CASSPQGGRGSYEQYF TGTGCCAGCTCACCACAGGGAGGGCGAGGGTCCTACGAGCAGTACTTC
- TRBJ2-7 TRBV6-6 - CASSYSKRQYEQYF TGTGCCAGCAGTTACTCGAAGCGGCAGTACGAGCAGTACTTC
TRBD1 TRBJ1-4 TRBV11-2 - CASSRTGEGEKLFF TGTGCCAGCAGCCGGACAGGGGAAGGTGAAAAACTGTTTTTT
TRBD2 TRBJ2-7 TRBV6-5 once CASSYSGLAGSYEQYF TGTGCCAGCAGTTACTCGGGACTAGCGGGATCCTACGAGCAGTACTTC
- TRBJ2-2 TRBV19 - CASMGWDRYTGELFF TGTGCCAGTATGGGATGGGACCGATACACCGGGGAGCTGTTTTTT
TRBD1 TRBJ2-5 TRBV5-6 - CASSSYGTEETQYF TGTGCCAGCAGCTCCTACGGGACAGAAGAGACCCAGTACTTC
TRBD2 TRBJ2-7 TRBV5-5 - CASSHERGGPYEQYF TGTGCCAGCAGCCACGAGCGGGGGGGACCCTACGAGCAGTACTTC
TRBD1 TRBJ1-2 TRBV27 - CASRPTGAYGYTF TGTGCCAGCAGGCCGACAGGGGCTTATGGCTACACCTTC
TRBD1 TRBJ2-7 TRBV18 - CASSPRDREGYEQYF TGTGCCAGCTCACCCCGGGACAGGGAAGGATACGAGCAGTACTTC
- TRBJ2-6 TRBV2 once CASSLQASGANVLTF TGTGCCAGCAGCTTACAGGCCTCTGGGGCCAACGTCCTGACTTTC
- TRBJ2-4 TRBV6-4 - CASSVESVLTKNIQYF TGTGCCAGCAGTGTGGAAAGTGTTTTGACCAAAAACATTCAGTACTTC
TRBD2 TRBJ2-1 TRBV28 - CASIGSGIGFF TGTGCCAGCATTGGGAGCGGGATTGGATTCTTC
- TRBJ1-2 TRBV19 once CASSIPGTRKSGYTF TGTGCCAGTAGTATCCCCGGGACAAGGAAATCTGGCTACACCTTC
TRBD1 TRBJ2-1 TRBV7-3 - CASSVDRGDEQFF TGTGCCAGCAGCGTGGACAGGGGGGATGAGCAGTTCTTC
- TRBJ2-2 TRBV5-4 - CASSLLGTGELFF TGTGCCAGCAGCTTATTAGGCACCGGGGAGCTGTTTTTT
- TRBJ1-5 TRBV12-5 - CASGLARTGNNQPQHF TGTGCTAGTGGTTTGGCGCGGACCGGGAACAATCAGCCCCAGCATTTT
- TRBJ2-2 TRBV18 - CASSQFDRLSNTGELFF TGTGCCAGCTCCCAATTCGACAGGTTATCGAACACCGGGGAGCTGTTTTTT
- TRBJ1-6 TRBV27 - CASTGILYNSPLHF TGTGCCAGCACCGGGATCTTATATAATTCACCCCTCCACTTT
- TRBJ2-1 TRBV6-5 - CASSSGQTYNEQFF TGTGCCAGCAGTTCCGGACAAACCTACAATGAGCAGTTCTTC
TRBD2 TRBJ2-1 TRBV25-1 - CASSDSSGRASEQFF TGTGCCAGCAGTGACTCTAGCGGGAGGGCCTCTGAGCAGTTCTTC
- TRBJ1-1 TRBV27 - CASSFQQARSTEAFF TGTGCCAGCAGTTTTCAACAGGCCAGAAGCACTGAAGCTTTCTTT
TRBD2 TRBJ2-1 TRBV7-8 - CASSPGLAGGTYNEQFF TGTGCCAGCAGCCCGGGACTAGCGGGAGGCACCTACAATGAGCAGTTCTTC
TRBD1 TRBJ2-1 TRBV5-1 once CASSRTLGQGWNEQFF TGCGCCAGCAGCCGAACCCTGGGACAGGGGTGGAATGAGCAGTTCTTC
- TRBJ1-2 TRBV10-3 once CAISETGTGKAYGYTF TGTGCCATCAGTGAGACCGGAACAGGGAAAGCCTATGGCTACACCTTC
- TRBJ1-2 TRBV28 - CASSRVSYGYTF TGTGCCAGCAGCCGGGTCAGCTATGGCTACACCTTC
- TRBJ2-7 TRBV7-9 - CASSLDWSSYEQYF TGTGCCAGCAGCTTAGACTGGTCATCCTACGAGCAGTACTTC
TRBD2 TRBJ2-7 TRBV5-1 - CASSFGLAGGTYEQYF TGCGCCAGCAGCTTCGGACTAGCGGGAGGTACCTACGAGCAGTACTTC
TRBD2 TRBJ2-1 TRBV5-1 - CASSKGLAEHNEQFF TGCGCCAGCAGCAAGGGACTAGCGGAACACAATGAGCAGTTCTTC
- TRBJ2-7 TRBV6-5 - CASSAPVGPNYEQYF TGTGCCAGCAGTGCTCCAGTAGGACCCAACTACGAGCAGTACTTC
TRBD1 TRBJ2-7 TRBV6-5 once CASSQQGQGNYEQYF TGTGCCAGCAGTCAGCAGGGACAGGGCAACTACGAGCAGTACTTC
- TRBJ1-3 TRBV7-9 - CASSLVRARPDSGNTIYF TGTGCCAGCAGCTTAGTGAGAGCCCGTCCTGACTCTGGAAACACCATATATTTT
- TRBJ2-3 TRBV7-9 - CASSVGSGDTQYF TGTGCCAGCAGCGTGGGGTCCGGAGATACGCAGTATTTT
- TRBJ1-1 TRBV7-8 - CASSLGWRKNTEAFF TGTGCCAGCAGCTTAGGTTGGAGAAAGAACACTGAAGCTTTCTTT
TRBD2 TRBJ2-1 TRBV2 - CASSEGLAGGGEFF TGTGCCAGCAGTGAGGGGTTAGCGGGAGGTGGGGAGTTCTTC
- TRBJ2-7 TRBV4-1 once CASSQVLRNHEQYF TGCGCCAGCAGCCAAGTCCTCAGAAATCACGAGCAGTACTTC
TRBD2 TRBJ2-7 TRBV5-1 - CASSSTSGSGHEQYF TGCGCCAGCAGCTCTACTAGCGGGAGTGGACACGAGCAGTACTTC
- TRBJ1-1 TRBV5-1 - CASSLEGGLSTEAFF TGCGCCAGCAGCTTGGAGGGGGGGCTGAGCACTGAAGCTTTCTTT
TRBD2 TRBJ2-7 TRBV27 - CARNPGLAEKIYYEQYF TGTGCCCGAAACCCGGGACTAGCGGAAAAAATCTACTACGAGCAGTACTTC
TRBD2 TRBJ2-1 TRBV19 - CASSWGLATYNEQFF TGTGCCAGTAGCTGGGGACTAGCGACATACAATGAGCAGTTCTTC
TRBD2 TRBJ2-3 TRBV29-1 - CSVKGSGGTDTQYF TGCAGCGTGAAAGGCAGCGGGGGCACAGATACGCAGTATTTT